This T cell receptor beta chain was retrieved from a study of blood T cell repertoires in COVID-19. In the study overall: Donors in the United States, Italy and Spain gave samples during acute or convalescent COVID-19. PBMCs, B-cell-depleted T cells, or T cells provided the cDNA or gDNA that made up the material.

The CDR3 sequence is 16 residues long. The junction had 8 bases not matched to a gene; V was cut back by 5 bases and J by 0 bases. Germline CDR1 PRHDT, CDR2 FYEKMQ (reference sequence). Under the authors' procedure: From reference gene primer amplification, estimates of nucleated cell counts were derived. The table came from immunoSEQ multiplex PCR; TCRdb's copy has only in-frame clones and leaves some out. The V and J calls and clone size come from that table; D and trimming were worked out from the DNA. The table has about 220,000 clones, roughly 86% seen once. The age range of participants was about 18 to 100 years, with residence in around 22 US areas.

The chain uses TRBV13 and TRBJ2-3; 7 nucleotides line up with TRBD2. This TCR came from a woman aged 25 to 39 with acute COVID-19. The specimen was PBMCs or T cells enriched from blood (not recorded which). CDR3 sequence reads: CASSLASGPSTDTQYF. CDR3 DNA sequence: TGTGCCAGCAGCCTAGCTAGCGGACCTAGCACAGATACGCAGTATTTT.